Here is one TCR beta chain with its context. What was amplified from RNA transcripts were TCR beta CDR3 regions. With the HTBI primer set, the TCR CDR3 went through a first round of RT-PCR. TCRdb re-derived calls from the multiplex PCR reads in MiXCR, one entry per CDR3 protein. Of roughly 380,000 distinct CDR3 sequences listed, roughly 13% are singletons. The data originate from a study of T cells in Graves' hyperthyroidism and ophthalmopathy. The CDR3 is 13 residues long. V was trimmed by 6 bases and J by 2 bases, leaving 10 bases between them. CDR1 is MGHRA and CDR2 is YSYEKL in the germline V gene.

The sample consisted of blood. The rearrangement uses TRBV4-1 and TRBJ2-5; the D is unclear. This receptor was identified in a woman aged 60-70 years with Graves' hyperthyroidism. The CDR3 region has the DNA TGCGCCAGCAGGAGAAATTCTCAAGAGACCCAGTACTTC. It specifies CASRRNSQETQYF.